This TCR beta chain emerged from a study of control samples from healthy donors and cancer patients. The repertoire was sequenced with immunoSEQ multiplex PCR; TCRdb's copy has only in-frame clones and lacks some. The sample has 170,000 or so clones; approximately 93% are singletons. The CDR3 length is 16 residues. Trimming shortened V by 1 base and J by 0 bases, and 12 bases separated the two germline ends. CDR1 is SGHVS, CDR2 FNYEAQ, per germline. This receptor was identified in a woman between 35 and 50 years old in good health. The V gene is TRBV7-6, the J gene TRBJ2-5; a possible D gene is TRBD1 (6 bases). Sequencing was carried out using blood. The CDR3 DNA follows: TGTGCCAGCAGCTTAGGTGGGACAAGCTACCAAGAGACCCAGTACTTC. As protein: CASSLGGTSYQETQYF. Together with reference TRBV7-6 and TRBJ2-5, the CDR3 gives the full variable domain: GAGVSQSPRYKVTKRGQDVALRCDPISGHVSLYWYRQALGQGPEFLTYFNYEAQQDKSGLPNDRFSAERPEGSISTLTIQRTEQRDSAMYRCASSLGGTSYQETQYFGPGTRLLVL.